Listed below are T cell receptor beta chains from one sample, sequenced in a study of vaccination effects on CD4 cells after COVID-19. Assay: immunoSEQ multiplex PCR; the TCRdb copy retains only in-frame clones and omits some. The sample includes tens of thousands of clones, more than 60% of them seen just once. Antigens of these TCRs are unknown. Sequences were derived from CD4+ T cells from PBMCs cultured with SARS-CoV-2 spike peptides, sampled after COVID-19 vaccination. All receptors derive from a human donor who received a COVID-19 vaccine. The conserved cysteine and the conserved F or W are not part of the CDR3 here. Clone size, where shown, is once, few, many, or a class for clones that have expanded.

j_gene | v_gene | abundance | CDR3aa
TRBJ1-3 | TRBV18 | - | ASSWDTSSGNTIY
TRBJ2-6 | TRBV19 | once | ASGPSGFTGANVLT
TRBJ2-1 | TRBV5-1 | few | ASSLGGSSSYNEQF
TRBJ2-2 | TRBV15 | - | ATSRGFGWSGGGELF
TRBJ1-6 | TRBV14 | - | ASSQPPGTPISHNSPLH
TRBJ1-4 | TRBV5-1 | - | ASSSGRTEFNEKLF
TRBJ2-7 | TRBV6-5 | once | ASSYRGGYEQY
TRBJ2-7 | TRBV5-5 | - | ASSLERSGVQY
TRBJ1-3 | TRBV6-1 | - | ASSELGAGNTIY
TRBJ2-5 | TRBV5-4 | once | ASSLPGQGGETQY
TRBJ1-1 | TRBV6-5 | - | ASMNLNTEAF
TRBJ2-1 | TRBV3-1/TRBV3-2 | - | ASSQVLGGNEQF
TRBJ1-1 | TRBV4-1 | few | ASSQEWGTGGSGR
TRBJ2-7 | TRBV5-4 | once | ASSLVLGEQY
TRBJ1-1 | TRBV7-9 | - | ASATFLGTENTEAF
TRBJ2-7 | TRBV6-5 | - | ASRPTGAYEQY
TRBJ2-2 | TRBV6-6 | - | ASRKAGAGTGELF
TRBJ2-5 | TRBV5-1 | - | ASSTGFLETQY
TRBJ1-1 | TRBV27 | - | ASRIRMNTEAF
TRBJ1-3 | TRBV25-1 | - | ASSGSRRSSGNTIY
TRBJ1-1 | TRBV9 | few | ASGRVDTEAF
TRBJ1-6 | TRBV11-2 | - | ASTRPGQGNSPLH
TRBJ1-5 | TRBV27 | - | ASSLSGTGIVQPQH
TRBJ1-2 | TRBV18 | medium-sized | ASSRGERNYGYT
TRBJ2-2 | TRBV30 | - | AWGLESGELF
TRBJ2-5 | TRBV5-4 | - | ASSPGLAQETQY
TRBJ2-7 | TRBV27 | - | ASTLRSRTGVYEQY
TRBJ2-5 | TRBV5-1 | once | ASSFTGTGAGETQY
TRBJ2-7 | TRBV3-1/TRBV3-2 | - | ASSPLLTGSEQY
TRBJ2-1 | TRBV19 | - | ASKTWGDGGGLGEQF
TRBJ1-1 | TRBV29-1 | - | SVQQTNTEAF
TRBJ1-3 | TRBV28 | - | ASSLVSRISGNTIY
TRBJ1-2 | TRBV20-1 | - | SASTDGYGYT
TRBJ2-1 | TRBV10-1 | - | ASSDVTASSYNEQF